This is a list of T cell receptor beta chains from one sample in a study of cytomegalovirus exposure and HLA in healthy donors. Assay used: immunoSEQ multiplex PCR; TCRdb lists only in-frame clones, some missing. The data hold about 200,000 clones, with approximately 80% observed a single time. Sequenced material: PBMCs. The receptors shown here come from a male donor in good health and CMV-seronegative. The CDR3 runs from the conserved cysteine through the conserved F or W. A D gene is named only where the DNA matches it firmly. Expanded clones are given a class, and other clones once, few, many or no size at all.

CASSMDRVRETQYF	TGCGCCAGCAGCATGGACAGGGTGAGAGAGACCCAGTACTTC	NA	TRBD1	14	TRBV5-1	TRBJ2-5
CASSLWASGRSGGNEQFF	TGTGCCAGCAGTTTATGGGCTAGCGGGAGGAGCGGCGGCAATGAGCAGTTCTTC	NA	TRBD2	18	TRBV28	TRBJ2-1
CASSPFVGNTGELFF	TGTGCCAGCTCACCTTTTGTCGGGAACACCGGGGAGCTGTTTTTT	NA	NA	15	TRBV18	TRBJ2-2
CASRLAGGTDEQFF	TGTGCCAGCAGACTAGCGGGAGGGACCGATGAGCAGTTCTTC	NA	TRBD2	14	TRBV11-2	TRBJ2-1
CASGLGQGAQPQHF	TGTGCTAGTGGTCTCGGACAGGGGGCCCAGCCCCAGCATTTT	NA	TRBD1	14	TRBV12-5	TRBJ1-5
CATSVLGQGYNEQFF	TGTGCCACCTCAGTTTTAGGACAGGGGTACAATGAGCAGTTCTTC	NA	TRBD1	15	TRBV27	TRBJ2-1
CASSALHGGEDEKLFF	TGTGCCAGCAGCGCTCTTCATGGGGGGGAGGATGAAAAACTGTTTTTT	few	NA	16	TRBV7-9	TRBJ1-4
CASSVSQGKETQYF	TGTGCCAGCAGTGTCTCACAGGGCAAGGAGACCCAGTACTTC	NA	NA	14	TRBV6-1	TRBJ2-5
CASSPGQGPYEQYF	TGTGCCAGCAGCCCGGGACAGGGGCCCTACGAGCAGTACTTC	NA	TRBD1	14	TRBV9	TRBJ2-7
CASSLTGLAKNEQFF	TGTGCCAGCAGTTTAACCGGACTAGCAAAGAATGAGCAGTTCTTC	once	TRBD2	15	TRBV28	TRBJ2-1
CASSSKRGPYYEQYF	TGTGCCAGCAGTTCGAAACGAGGGCCCTACTACGAGCAGTACTTC	few	NA	15	TRBV6-5	TRBJ2-7
CASGLVGQGGSPLHF	TGTGCTAGTGGTTTGGTAGGGCAGGGGGGTTCACCCCTCCACTTT	NA	TRBD1	15	TRBV12-5	TRBJ1-6
CASSSLKSAQYF	TGTGCCAGCAGTTCCCTGAAATCGGCCCAGTACTTC	NA	NA	12	TRBV6-5	TRBJ2-5
CASSFSGGNQPQHF	TGTGCCAGCAGTTTCTCAGGGGGCAATCAGCCCCAGCATTTT	NA	NA	14	TRBV6-5	TRBJ1-5
CASSPGVNEQFF	TGTGCCAGCAGCCCAGGGGTAAATGAGCAGTTCTTC	few	NA	12	TRBV6-5	TRBJ2-1
CASSPESLDFSYEQYF	TGTGCCAGCTCACCCGAATCCCTGGACTTCTCATACGAGCAGTACTTC	NA	NA	16	TRBV18	TRBJ2-7
CASSETGGSETQYF	TGTGCCAGCAGTGAAACGGGAGGGTCAGAGACCCAGTACTTC	NA	TRBD2	14	TRBV2	TRBJ2-5
CASSPPSRTSNNEQFF	TGTGCCAGCTCACCACCGAGCAGGACTTCCAACAATGAGCAGTTCTTC	once	NA	16	TRBV18	TRBJ2-1
CASSQDSNYGYTF	TGTGCCAGCAGTCAGGACAGTAACTATGGCTACACCTTC	NA	NA	13	TRBV2	TRBJ1-2
CASSSGTGIKIYEQYF	TGTGCCAGCAGTTCCGGGACAGGGATCAAGATCTACGAGCAGTACTTC	few	TRBD1	16	TRBV5-6	TRBJ2-7
CASSLDGGAGGNEQYF	TGTGCCAGCAGCTTAGATGGGGGCGCGGGAGGCAACGAGCAGTACTTC	many	TRBD2	16	TRBV11-2	TRBJ2-7
CASQSGTGGSIYYGYTF	TGTGCCAGCCAATCCGGGACAGGGGGCTCAATATACTATGGCTACACCTTC	NA	TRBD1	17	TRBV2	TRBJ1-2
CASSLPGRGGNEQFF	TGTGCCAGCAGCTTGCCCGGGAGGGGCGGCAATGAGCAGTTCTTC	NA	TRBD2	15	TRBV5-6	TRBJ2-1
CATRSGGTRNQPQHF	TGTGCCACCAGATCGGGGGGGACCCGCAATCAGCCCCAGCATTTT	few	NA	15	TRBV15	TRBJ1-5
CASSRPTSGGRETQYF	TGTGCCAGCAGTCGACCCACTAGCGGGGGCCGAGAGACCCAGTACTTC	NA	TRBD2	16	TRBV28	TRBJ2-5
CASSLVLAGEREQFF	TGTGCCAGCAGTTTAGTACTAGCGGGAGAACGGGAGCAGTTCTTC	NA	TRBD2	15	TRBV27	TRBJ2-1
CASSSTGGIYEQYF	TGTGCCAGCAGCTCGACAGGGGGCATTTACGAGCAGTACTTC	few	TRBD1	14	TRBV5-4	TRBJ2-7
CASSLEGAITEAFF	TGTGCCAGCAGCTTGGAGGGGGCGATCACTGAAGCTTTCTTT	NA	TRBD1	14	TRBV5-8	TRBJ1-1
CASSESTGGVNEQFF	TGCGCCAGCAGTGAGTCGACAGGGGGGGTCAATGAGCAGTTCTTC	NA	TRBD1	15	TRBV10-2	TRBJ2-1
CASSLSQGLYNEQFF	TGCGCCAGCAGCCTCTCTCAGGGGTTATACAATGAGCAGTTCTTC	NA	NA	15	TRBV5-1	TRBJ2-1
CASSLDPLSRGRDTDTQYF	TGTGCCAGCAGCTTAGACCCTCTTTCTCGCGGGAGGGATACAGATACGCAGTATTTT	NA	TRBD2	19	TRBV7-8	TRBJ2-3
CASRTRDSQETQYF	TGTGCCAGCCGTACCAGGGACTCTCAAGAGACCCAGTACTTC	NA	NA	14	TRBV19	TRBJ2-5
CASGLTGTDEQYF	TGTGCTAGTGGTTTGACAGGGACAGACGAGCAGTACTTC	few	TRBD1	13	TRBV12-5	TRBJ2-7
CAISAGPPPDTQYF	TGTGCCATCAGTGCAGGCCCCCCACCAGATACGCAGTATTTT	NA	NA	14	TRBV10-3	TRBJ2-3
CASSTRGAMGEQYF	TGTGCCAGCAGCACCCGGGGAGCAATGGGCGAGCAGTACTTC	NA	NA	14	TRBV6-5	TRBJ2-7
CASSQRQGAQEQPQHF	TGTGCCAGCAGTCAAAGACAGGGGGCGCAGGAACAGCCCCAGCATTTT	NA	TRBD1	16	TRBV27	TRBJ1-5
CASSVAWDSTYEQYF	TGCGCCAGCAGCGTGGCATGGGACAGTACCTACGAGCAGTACTTC	NA	TRBD1	15	TRBV5-1	TRBJ2-7
CASSLGVVGGKYNEQFF	TGTGCCAGCAGCTTGGGGGTGGTCGGGGGGAAATACAATGAGCAGTTCTTC	NA	TRBD2	17	TRBV5-4	TRBJ2-1
CASSEQKNLGNTIYF	TGTGCCAGCAGCGAACAGAAGAACCTTGGAAACACCATATATTTT	NA	NA	15	TRBV28	TRBJ1-3
CASSLGQRKNTEAFF	TGCGCCAGCAGCTTGGGACAGAGGAAGAACACTGAAGCTTTCTTT	NA	NA	15	TRBV5-1	TRBJ1-1
CASSPRQGSEEQFF	TGTGCCAGCAGTCCCCGACAGGGTTCAGAAGAGCAGTTCTTC	once	TRBD1	14	TRBV27	TRBJ2-1
CASAGGTSYNEQFF	TGTGCCAGTGCAGGGGGCACATCCTACAATGAGCAGTTCTTC	NA	TRBD1	14	TRBV2	TRBJ2-1
CASSVTSGTYEQYF	TGTGCCAGCAGCGTGACTAGCGGGACCTACGAGCAGTACTTC	NA	TRBD2	14	TRBV9	TRBJ2-7
CASSYPGRQYGNTIYF	TGTGCCAGCAGTTACCCCGGCCGACAATATGGAAACACCATATATTTT	NA	NA	16	TRBV6-5	TRBJ1-3
CASSDWGAEAFF	TGCGCCAGCAGTGACTGGGGGGCTGAAGCTTTCTTT	NA	NA	12	TRBV10-1	TRBJ1-1
CATTRTGGRLNEQYF	TGTGCCACTACGCGAACAGGGGGGCGATTGAACGAGCAGTACTTC	NA	TRBD1	15	TRBV6-6	TRBJ2-7
CAISESGTGVAKNIQYF	TGTGCCATCAGTGAGTCAGGGACAGGTGTGGCCAAAAACATTCAGTACTTC	few	TRBD1	17	TRBV10-3	TRBJ2-4
CASSSSPRGTDTQYF	TGTGCCAGCAGCTCCTCCCCCAGGGGAACAGATACGCAGTATTTT	NA	NA	15	TRBV11-3	TRBJ2-3
CASSRPPGAEAFF	TGCGCCAGCAGCAGACCCCCAGGGGCTGAAGCTTTCTTT	NA	NA	13	TRBV5-1	TRBJ1-1
CSVDHWDSIADTQYF	TGCAGCGTAGACCATTGGGACAGCATAGCAGATACGCAGTATTTT	once	TRBD1	15	TRBV29-1	TRBJ2-3
CASSPGTLRGNTIYF	TGTGCCAGCAGTCCAGGGACACTCCGAGGAAACACCATATATTTT	NA	NA	15	TRBV28	TRBJ1-3
CASSQITGVPQETQYF	TGTGCCAGCAGCCAAATCACGGGGGTCCCCCAAGAGACCCAGTACTTC	once	NA	16	TRBV14	TRBJ2-5
CASRPPQGLGREKLFF	TGTGCCAGCAGACCACCACAGGGCTTAGGAAGGGAAAAACTGTTTTTT	few	NA	16	TRBV27	TRBJ1-4